A single sample gave rise to the 30 T cell receptor beta chains below, sequenced in a study of blood T cell repertoires in COVID-19. Sequenced by immunoSEQ multiplex PCR; TCRdb stores in-frame clones only, minus some. The table lists about 160,000 clones, around 82% of them singletons, with around 10% in the top ten. Material: peripheral blood. The source of these receptors is a man aged 55 to 70 with active or convalescent COVID-19.

V is TRBV11-1 and J is TRBJ1-1; 7 nucleotides match TRBD1. This CDR3 spans 15 amino acids. Trimming took 5 bases from V and 5 from J; bases not matched to a gene: 11. CDR1 is SGHAT and CDR2 is FQDESV in the germline V gene (reference sequence). The CDR3 DNA is TGTGCCAGCAGCCGGAGAACAGGGGTGCTAACTGAAGCTTTCTTT. It codes for CASSRRTGVLTEAFF.

The chain carries TRBV6-1 and TRBJ1-6; no definite D call. CDR1 is MNHNS, CDR2 SASEGT, per germline. V lost 3 bases and J lost 0, with 6 bases in between. The CDR3 spans 15 residues. The CDR3 region is CASSDTSSYNSPLHF. CDR3 DNA: TGTGCCAGCAGTGACACGAGCTCCTATAATTCACCCCTCCACTTT.

The chain is built from TRBV28 and TRBJ1-2; 11 bases align to TRBD1. The CDR3 runs 14 residues. Per germline, CDR1 MDHEN and CDR2 SYDVKM. V trimming: 2 bases; J trimming: 5 bases; junction bases outside the gene matches: 1. In DNA, the CDR3 is TGTGCCAGCAGTTTAGGACAGGGGGCGTATGGCTACACCTTC. Translating it yields CASSLGQGAYGYTF.

The chain has TRBV19 and TRBJ2-1; TRBD2 matches at 13 bases. CDR3 length: 15 residues. The V gene end was trimmed by 5 bases and the J gene end by 8 bases; junction bases not matched to a gene: 6. Germline V gene lookup returns CDR1 LNHDA and CDR2 SQIVND (reference sequence). The CDR3 protein is CASSLGLAGDDEQFF. The CDR3 DNA reads TGTGCCAGTAGTTTAGGACTAGCGGGAGATGATGAGCAGTTCTTC.

The chain carries TRBV7-2 and TRBJ2-3; D perhaps matches TRBD1 (6 bases). Germline V CDR1 and CDR2: SGHTA, FQGNSA. V lost 1 base, J lost 3 bases, and 14 bases lay in between. The CDR3 runs 16 residues. CDR3 loop: CASSLDWGPGTDTQYF. CDR3 sequence (DNA): TGTGCCAGCAGCTTAGACTGGGGGCCGGGAACAGATACGCAGTATTTT. The variable domain in full, with the rest retrieved from reference TRBV7-2 and TRBJ2-3, is GAGVSQSPSNKVTEKGKDVELRCDPISGHTALYWYRQSLGQGLEFLIYFQGNSAPDKSGLPSDRFSAERTGGSVSTLTIQRTQQEDSAVYLCASSLDWGPGTDTQYFGPGTRLTVL.

The chain is built from TRBV6-1 and TRBJ2-6, with 8 bases identical to TRBD1. CDR1 is MNHNS, CDR2 SASEGT, per germline. V trimming: 4 bases; J trimming: 0 bases; junction bases outside the gene matches: 11. The CDR3 is made up of 19 amino acids. CDR3 sequence reads: CASSGAQGAQTSGANVLTF. The CDR3 DNA sequence: TGTGCCAGCAGTGGGGCGCAGGGGGCGCAAACCTCTGGGGCCAACGTCCTGACTTTC.

This clone was seen a single time. For the CDR3, the DNA is TGTGCCAGCAGCTACTGGGGATCGCTAGCGGGAGTAACAGATACGCAGTATTTT. This translates into CASSYWGSLAGVTDTQYF. The rearrangement joins TRBV7-2 to TRBJ2-3, with 10 bases that match TRBD2. Germline CDR1 reads SGHTA; CDR2 reads FQGNSA. V lost 4 bases, J lost 3 bases, and 13 bases stayed unmatched. This CDR3 comprises 18 residues.

The CDR3 sequence is CASSPGTSGGVKTQYF. Written as DNA, the CDR3 is TGTGCCAGCAGCCCGGGGACTAGCGGGGGGGTGAAGACCCAGTACTTC. The chain joins TRBV3-1 (or the pseudogene TRBV3-2) to TRBJ2-5, with 16 positions matching TRBD2. This CDR3 is built from 16 residues. Germline V gene lookup returns CDR1 LGHDT and CDR2 YNNKEL (reference sequence). J gave up 6 bases and V 4 bases, and 5 bases lay outside the gene matches.

This chain joins TRBV10-1 and TRBJ1-4; tentative D call: TRBD1 (6 bases). The CDR3 length is 13 residues. Trimming took 5 bases from V and 8 from J, leaving 12 bases between them. CDR1 is WNHNN and CDR2 is SYGVQD in the germline V gene (reference sequence). The CDR3 protein is CASSNRVGEKLFF. CDR3 nucleotide sequence: TGCGCCAGCAGTAACAGGGTTGGGGAAAAACTGTTTTTT.

The CDR3 DNA is TGTGCCACCAGTCGAACAGGGGGCACAGATACGCAGTATTTT. This sequence encodes CATSRTGGTDTQYF. V usage is TRBV24-1 and J usage is TRBJ2-3, with 7 bases identical to TRBD1. Looked up from germline, CDR1 is KGHDR and CDR2 is SFDVKD. This CDR3 contains 14 residues. The junction had 3 bases not matched to a gene; V was cut back by 6 bases and J by 1 base.

This chain uses TRBV7-3 with TRBJ2-3; D gene uncertain. V was pared by 5 bases and J by 6 bases, with 6 bases between. The CDR3 is made up of 11 amino acids. Germline lookup yields CDR1 SGHTA and CDR2 FQGTGA. CDR3 region: CASSSLDTQYF. CDR3 in DNA: TGTGCCAGCAGCAGCCTCGATACGCAGTATTTT.

This clone was seen only a few times. CDR3 region: CASSHRRTSGAYNEQFF. The CDR3 region has the DNA TGCGCCAGCAGCCATAGGAGGACTAGCGGGGCGTACAATGAGCAGTTCTTC. The chain combines TRBV4-1 with TRBJ2-1; TRBD2 aligns across 12 bases. The J segment lost 4 bases and the V segment lost 3 bases, leaving 7 bases of the junction unmatched. CDR1 is MGHRA and CDR2 is YSYEKL in the germline V gene. This CDR3 has 17 residues.

V and J are TRBV3-1 (or the pseudogene TRBV3-2) and TRBJ1-6; D gene unclear. Germline lookup yields CDR1 LGHDT and CDR2 YNNKEL (reference sequence). V was pared by 1 base and J by 9 bases, with 13 bases between. The CDR3 loop spans 15 amino acids. The CDR3 bases are TGTGCCAGCAGCCAAGGAGGGATTTGGGGTTCACCCCTCCACTTT. It is translated as CASSQGGIWGSPLHF.

This chain connects TRBV5-6 to TRBJ1-3; maybe TRBD1 (5 bases). Trimming cost V 5 bases and J 0 bases, with 12 bases left between them. The CDR3 is 15 residues long. CDR1 is SGHDT, CDR2 YYEEEE, per germline. This chain's CDR3 is CASSFRQYSGNTIYF. DNA for the CDR3: TGTGCCAGCAGTTTCCGACAGTACTCTGGAAACACCATATATTTT.

This sequence joins TRBV19 and TRBJ1-6, with D possibly being TRBD1 (5 bases). Germline loops: CDR1 LNHDA, CDR2 SQIVND (reference sequence). The germline V and J ends were trimmed by 10 bases and 7 bases, with 17 bases remaining between them. The CDR3 has 14 residues. CDR3 nucleotides: TGTGCCACCAGGGACGGTCGGGGGAATTCACCCCTCCACTTT. Its protein product is CATRDGRGNSPLHF.

The chain has TRBV24-1 and TRBJ2-1; 8 positions agree with TRBD2. CDR3 length equals 15 residues. Germline-derived CDR1 and CDR2 are KGHDR and SFDVKD. Trimming removed 5 bases from V and 3 bases from J; junction bases left unmatched: 5. CDR3 DNA sequence: TGTGCCACCAGTGGATTTAGCGGGAACTACAATGAGCAGTTCTTC. Protein sequence: CATSGFSGNYNEQFF.

This chain joins TRBV28 and TRBJ2-7, with TRBD1 matching over 11 bases. Trimming removed 5 bases from V and 4 bases from J; junction bases left unmatched: 4. Germline CDR1 and CDR2: MDHEN and SYDVKM. This CDR3 is 14 amino acids long. CDR3 amino acids: CASSPGTGGYEQYF. CDR3 in DNA: TGTGCCAGCAGTCCTGGGACAGGGGGGTACGAGCAGTACTTC.

This sequence joins TRBV9 and TRBJ1-3, with no clear D. The CDR3 has 14 residues. V dropped 4 bases and J dropped 1 base, with 9 bases sitting between them. The germline V gene has CDR1 SGDLS and CDR2 YYNGEE. CDR3 nucleotides: TGTGCCAGCAGCCCACAGATTTCTGGAAACACCATATATTTT. Amino acid sequence: CASSPQISGNTIYF.

V is TRBV9 and J is TRBJ1-1; 9 bases map to TRBD1. This CDR3 region has 15 residues. CDR1 is SGDLS and CDR2 is YYNGEE in the germline V gene. Losses at the gene ends were 3 bases for V and 5 bases for J; bases not matched to a gene: 8. This chain's CDR3 is CASSGRTGELTEAFF. In nucleotides, the CDR3 is TGTGCCAGCAGCGGAAGGACAGGGGAGTTAACTGAAGCTTTCTTT.

The chain carries TRBV7-9 and TRBJ2-1; tentatively, D is TRBD1 (6 bases). This CDR3 contains 16 residues. V was clipped by 3 bases and J by 7 bases, with 19 bases between them. The germline V gene encodes CDR1 SEHNR and CDR2 FQNEAQ (reference sequence). DNA of the CDR3: TGTGCCAGCAGCTTTCGAGAATTGACAGGCAAAAATGAGCAGTTCTTC. Its translation is CASSFRELTGKNEQFF. Combining the CDR3 with reference TRBV7-9 and TRBJ2-1 gives the whole variable domain DTGVSQNPRHKITKRGQNVTFRCDPISEHNRLYWYRQTLGQGPEFLTYFQNEAQLEKSRLLSDRFSAERPKGSFSTLEIQRTEQGDSAMYLCASSFRELTGKNEQFFGPGTRLTVL.

The chain links TRBV5-4 to TRBJ1-1; TRBD1 is a possible D gene (5 bases). Trimming took off 4 bases at V and 11 bases at J, with 15 bases between the two ends. The CDR3 extends over 12 amino acids. Germline CDR1 SGHNT, CDR2 YYREEE (reference sequence). The CDR3 bases are TGTGCCAGCAGCCTGACGGGGGGATGGGCTTTCTTT. Encoded protein: CASSLTGGWAFF.

The chain combines TRBV19 with TRBJ2-7, with 8 positions matching TRBD2. Germline CDR1 LNHDA, CDR2 SQIVND (reference sequence). The CDR3 sequence is 15 residues long. Losses at the gene ends were 3 bases for V and 4 bases for J; bases not matched to a gene: 8. The CDR3 DNA follows: TGTGCCAGTAGTATCGCGACTAGCGTAATTTACGAGCAGTACTTC. It specifies CASSIATSVIYEQYF.

The chain couples TRBV21-1 to TRBJ2-2; the D call of TRBD1 is as the table states it, not checked on the DNA. TRBV21-1 is termed a pseudogene. The CDR3 is 16 amino acids. CDR3 nucleotides: TGTGCCAGCAGCAAGGTGGGGGCAGGGGGCACCGGGGAGCTGTTTTTT. Protein: CASSKVGAGGTGELFF.

J is TRBJ2-7 and V is TRBV5-6; 9 bases are shared with TRBD2. The CDR3 sequence is 16 residues long. Germline loops: CDR1 SGHDT, CDR2 YYEEEE. V shed 4 bases, J shed 5 bases, and the junction held 13 bases outside the gene matches. CDR3 DNA sequence: TGTGCCAGCAGCCCAGGTGGCGCTAGCGGGGTGCACGAGCAGTACTTC. This gives the protein CASSPGGASGVHEQYF.

The J gene is TRBJ1-2, the V gene TRBV27; 7 nucleotides agree with TRBD1. The V segment lost 4 bases and the J segment 0 bases; nucleotides outside the gene matches: 5. Germline V CDR1 and CDR2: MNHEY, SMNVEV (reference sequence). The length of the CDR3 is 15 residues. CDR3 DNA sequence: TGTGCCAGCAGTTCCCAGGGGACAGCTAACTATGGCTACACCTTC. This sequence encodes CASSSQGTANYGYTF.

The chain employs TRBV7-9 and TRBJ2-6, with TRBD1 as a possible D gene (5 bases). Germline CDR1 and CDR2: SEHNR and FQNEAQ (reference sequence). This CDR3 has 13 amino acids. The V end lost 5 bases, the J end lost 10 bases, and 12 bases lay between the germline ends. The CDR3 spells CASSQQGANVLTF. CDR3 DNA: TGTGCCAGCAGCCAGCAGGGTGCTAACGTCCTGACTTTC.

The V call is TRBV15, the J call TRBJ1-2; D not resolved. Trimming removed 6 bases from V and 6 bases from J, with 17 bases in between. The CDR3 consists of 14 residues. The germline CDR1 and CDR2 sequences are LNHNV and YYDKDF (reference sequence). CDR3 in amino acids: CATSRGKSHHGYTF. In nucleotides, the CDR3 is TGTGCCACCAGTCGAGGGAAATCCCACCATGGCTACACCTTC. The entire variable domain, with the rest obtained from reference TRBV15 and TRBJ1-2, is as follows: DAMVIQNPRYQVTQFGKPVTLSCSQTLNHNVMYWYQQKSSQAPKLLFHYYDKDFNNEADTPDNFQSRRPNTSFCFLDIRSPGLGDTAMYLCATSRGKSHHGYTFGSGTRLTVV.

In its sample, this clone was seen once. The chain couples TRBV5-1 to TRBJ2-7, with TRBD2 as a possible D gene (6 bases). V lost 3 bases, J lost 0 bases, and 16 bases lay in between. This CDR3 comprises 16 residues. Germline assignment: CDR1 SGHRS and CDR2 YFSETQ. The CDR3: CASSSLGLHSSYEQYF. The CDR3 coding sequence is TGCGCCAGCAGCTCATTGGGACTCCATAGCTCCTACGAGCAGTACTTC.

V is TRBV6-1 and J is TRBJ1-3; D gene uncertain. Germline values: CDR1 MNHNS, CDR2 SASEGT. Trimming removed 3 bases from V and 0 bases from J, with 9 bases in between. The CDR3 consists of 15 residues. CDR3: CASSDFYISGNTIYF. CDR3 DNA: TGTGCCAGCAGTGATTTTTACATCTCTGGAAACACCATATATTTT.

V gene TRBV9 combines with J gene TRBJ2-1; 12 bases agree with TRBD2. The germline V gene has CDR1 SGDLS and CDR2 YYNGEE. The CDR3 runs 17 residues. V shed 1 base, J shed 0 bases, and the junction held 2 bases outside the gene matches. This CDR3 is CASSVTSGGSSYNEQFF. The CDR3 coding sequence is TGTGCCAGCAGCGTAACTAGCGGGGGGAGCTCCTACAATGAGCAGTTCTTC.